This TCR beta chain stems from a study of CXCR3-negative and CXCR3-positive naive CD8 T cells. Every CD8+ T cell subset underwent triplicate sorting at about 300,000 cells apiece. CDR3 length equals 13 residues. From germline, CDR1 is LNHDA and CDR2 SQIVND (reference sequence). Study observations and caveats: Memory CD8+ T cell repertoires were far less diverse than both naive subsets. The TRB CDR3s that CXCR3-positive naive cells carried were more hydrophobic than those of CXCR3-negative naive cells.

In preparing the TRB cDNA libraries, 5' RACE with UMI labels was used. Following a re-call of the 5' RACE reads, TCRdb has one entry per CDR3 protein and lacks DNA. The sample totals under 150,000 distinct CDR3 sequences. As to this clonotype: What it binds is not known.

This sequence was found in a human donor in good health. Some clones in this sample may be carry-over from other donors' samples. Material: naive CXCR3+ CD8+ T cells from blood. Subset here: CD45RO-CCR7+CD27+CD95- naive CD8+ T cells expressing CXCR3 (TNR3+). The chain is built from TRBV19 and TRBJ1-2; the D gene TCRdb calls, TRBD1, cannot be checked with no DNA. This CDR3 reads CASIRGAGYGYTF.